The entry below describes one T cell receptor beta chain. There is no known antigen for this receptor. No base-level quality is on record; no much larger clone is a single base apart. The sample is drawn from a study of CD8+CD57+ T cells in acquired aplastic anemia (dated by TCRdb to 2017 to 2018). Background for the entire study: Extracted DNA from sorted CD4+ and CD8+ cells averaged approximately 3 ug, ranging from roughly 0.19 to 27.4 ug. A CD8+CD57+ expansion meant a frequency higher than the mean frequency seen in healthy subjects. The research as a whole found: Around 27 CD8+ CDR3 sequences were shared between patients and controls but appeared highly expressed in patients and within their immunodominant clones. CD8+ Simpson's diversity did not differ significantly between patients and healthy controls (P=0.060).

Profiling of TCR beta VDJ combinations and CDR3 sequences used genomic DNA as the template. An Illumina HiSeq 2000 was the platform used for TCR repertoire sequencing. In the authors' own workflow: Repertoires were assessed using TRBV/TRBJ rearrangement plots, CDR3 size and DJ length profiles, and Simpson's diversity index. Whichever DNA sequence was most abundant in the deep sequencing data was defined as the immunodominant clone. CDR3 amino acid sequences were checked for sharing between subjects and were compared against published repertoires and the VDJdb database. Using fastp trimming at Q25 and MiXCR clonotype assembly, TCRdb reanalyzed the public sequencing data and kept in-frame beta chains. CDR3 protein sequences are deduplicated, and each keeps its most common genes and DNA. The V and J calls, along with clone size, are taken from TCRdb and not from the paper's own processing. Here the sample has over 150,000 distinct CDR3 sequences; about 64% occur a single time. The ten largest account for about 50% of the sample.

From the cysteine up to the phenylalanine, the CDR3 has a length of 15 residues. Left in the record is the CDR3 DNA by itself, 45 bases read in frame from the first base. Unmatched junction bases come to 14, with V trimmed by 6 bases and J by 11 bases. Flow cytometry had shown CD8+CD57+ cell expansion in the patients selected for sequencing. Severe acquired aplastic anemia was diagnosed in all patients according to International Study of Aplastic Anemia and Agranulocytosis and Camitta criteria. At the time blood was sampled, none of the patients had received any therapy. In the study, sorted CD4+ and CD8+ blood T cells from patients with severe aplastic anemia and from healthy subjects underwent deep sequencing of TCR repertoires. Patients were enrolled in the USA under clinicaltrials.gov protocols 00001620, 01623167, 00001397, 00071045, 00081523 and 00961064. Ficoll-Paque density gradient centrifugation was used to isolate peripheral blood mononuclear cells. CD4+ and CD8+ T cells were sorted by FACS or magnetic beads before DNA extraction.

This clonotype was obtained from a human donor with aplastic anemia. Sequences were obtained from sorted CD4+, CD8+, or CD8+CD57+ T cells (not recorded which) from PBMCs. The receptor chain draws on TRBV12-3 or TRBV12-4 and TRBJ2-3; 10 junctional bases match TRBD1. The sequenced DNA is TGTGCCAGCAGAAGGGGACAGGGGCCTTCCTACGAGCAGTATTTT. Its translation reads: CASRRGQGPSYEQYF.